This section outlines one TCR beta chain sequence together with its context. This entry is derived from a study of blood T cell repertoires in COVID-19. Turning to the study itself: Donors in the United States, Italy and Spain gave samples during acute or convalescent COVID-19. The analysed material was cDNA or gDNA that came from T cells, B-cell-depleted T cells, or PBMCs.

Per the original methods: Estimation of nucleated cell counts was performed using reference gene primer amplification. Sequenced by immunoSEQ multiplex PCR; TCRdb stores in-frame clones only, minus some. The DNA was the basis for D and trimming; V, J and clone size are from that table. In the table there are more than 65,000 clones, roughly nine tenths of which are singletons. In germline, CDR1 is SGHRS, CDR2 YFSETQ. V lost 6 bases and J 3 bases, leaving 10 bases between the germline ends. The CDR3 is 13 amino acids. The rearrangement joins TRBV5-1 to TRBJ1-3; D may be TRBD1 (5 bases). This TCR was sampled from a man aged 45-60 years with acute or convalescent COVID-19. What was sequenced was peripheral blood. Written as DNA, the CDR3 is TGCGCCAGCAATCGGGGGTATGGAAACACCATATATTTT. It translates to CASNRGYGNTIYF.